The source of this T cell receptor (beta chain) is a study of CD8 T cells in Susac syndrome. This CDR3 has 14 residues. The germline V gene encodes CDR1 SEHNR and CDR2 FQNEAQ (reference sequence). With 5 bases removed from V and 1 base from J, the gap between germline ends came to 9 bases. It was with random hexamers that roughly 0.5 to 1 ug RNA was reverse transcribed. Amplification of TCR beta CDR3 used immunoSEQ multiplex PCR across 54 Vbeta and 13 Jbeta. TCRdb ran MiXCR on the immunoSEQ multiplex PCR reads and lists one entry per CDR3 protein. There are 85,000 to 120,000 distinct CDR3 sequences in the sample; approximately 93% occur only once, and around 0.38% lies in the top ten.

The chain employs TRBV7-9 and TRBJ2-1; no clear D gene. The TCR was taken from a human donor with Susac syndrome. The sample consisted of CD8+ T cells from PBMCs. CDR3 loop: CASSPQASYNEQFF. CDR3 in DNA: TGTGCCAGCAGCCCCCAGGCTTCCTACAATGAGCAGTTCTTC.